Listed below are T cell receptor beta chains from one sample, sequenced in a study of Ad26.COV2.S vaccination and SARS-CoV-2 variants. Produced via immunoSEQ multiplex PCR; TCRdb's table is partial and in-frame only. This table has 440,000 or so clones, 90% appearing once. The input for sequencing was peripheral blood, taken in a trial of Ad26.COV2.S vaccine versus placebo. All receptors derive from a person between 18 and 65 years old who received the Ad26.COV2.S COVID-19 vaccine or a placebo. CDR3s include the opening cysteine and the closing phenylalanine or tryptophan. The D gene is left open where the match is weak. Clone size, where shown, is once, few, many, or a class for clones that have expanded.

NA | NA | TRBJ2-2 | TRBV6-1 | TGTGCCAGCAGTGAACCCCTGAACACCGGGGAGCTGTTTTTT | CASSEPLNTGELFF
TRBD1 | NA | TRBJ1-2 | TRBV7-9 | TGTGCCAGCAGCGACGGGACAGGGATTCCCGGCGGCTACACCTTC | CASSDGTGIPGGYTF
NA | NA | TRBJ2-3 | TRBV20-1 | TGCAGTGCTAGTCTGGATACGCAGTATTTT | CSASLDTQYF
NA | NA | TRBJ1-4 | TRBV2 | TGTGCCAGCAGCGCGACTGATAATGAAAAACTGTTTTTT | CASSATDNEKLFF
TRBD2 | NA | TRBJ2-7 | TRBV28 | TGTGCCAGCAGTTTCCACCAACGGGAGGTCCCCTACGAGCAGTACTTC | CASSFHQREVPYEQYF
NA | NA | TRBJ1-5 | TRBV29-1 | TGCAGCGTGAAAAGCGGGTTAAATCAGCCCCAGCATTTT | CSVKSGLNQPQHF
TRBD1 | NA | TRBJ1-2 | TRBV28 | TGTGCCAGCAGCCTTATTACAGGGGCCGGCTACACCTTC | CASSLITGAGYTF
TRBD2 | NA | TRBJ2-7 | TRBV6-5 | TGTGCCAGCGTGTCTAGCGGGAGTGCGTACGAGCAGTACTTC | CASVSSGSAYEQYF
NA | NA | TRBJ2-7 | TRBV20-1 | TGCAGTGCTAGTGGGGGGCTCCTGAGCTCCTACGAGCAGTACTTC | CSASGGLLSSYEQYF
NA | once | TRBJ2-3 | TRBV28 | TGTGCCAGCAGTCCCGCCCGAGGTAAATGGACGGACACAGATACGCAGTATTTT | CASSPARGKWTDTDTQYF
NA | NA | TRBJ2-7 | TRBV1 | TGCACCAGCAGCACCCCCGGGACAGGGGGGGTCGAGCAGTACTTC | CTSSTPGTGGVEQYF
TRBD2 | NA | TRBJ2-3 | TRBV9 | TGTGCCAGCAGCTCGGGACTAGCGGGAGCTGCCACAGATACGCAGTATTTT | CASSSGLAGAATDTQYF
NA | NA | TRBJ2-2 | TRBV30 | TGTGCCCAAAGTCCCTCTAGCAGGGCGAACACCGGGGAGCTGTTTTTT | CAQSPSSRANTGELFF
NA | few | TRBJ1-6 | TRBV19 | TGTGCCAGTAATTCCGAGGGTTCCTATAATTCACCCCTCCACTTT | CASNSEGSYNSPLHF
NA | many | TRBJ2-5 | TRBV4-1 | TGCGCCAGCAGCCAGCAGGGGCGAGAGACCCAGTACTTC | CASSQQGRETQYF
NA | NA | TRBJ2-1 | TRBV5-4 | TGTGCCAGCAGCAACCGGGACGGCTACAATGAGCAGTTCTTC | CASSNRDGYNEQFF
NA | NA | TRBJ2-1 | TRBV19 | TGTGCCAGTAGTATTTCTATTAGCTCCTACAATGAGCAGTTCTTC | CASSISISSYNEQFF
NA | NA | TRBJ2-7 | TRBV5-1 | TGCGCCAGCAGCTTGGCAGTCTCCTACGAGCAGTACTTC | CASSLAVSYEQYF
NA | NA | TRBJ2-3 | TRBV7-2 | TGTGCCAGCAGCTTAGCGCGGCCCGGAGAGACAGATACGCAGTATTTT | CASSLARPGETDTQYF
NA | NA | TRBJ1-1 | TRBV7-2 | TGTGCCAGCAGCCCAAGGACAGCTATGAACACTGAAGCTTTCTTT | CASSPRTAMNTEAFF
NA | NA | TRBJ1-2 | TRBV3-1/TRBV3-2 | TGTGCCAGCAGCCAAGAAGGGGGGCGGCTCTATGGCTACACCTTC | CASSQEGGRLYGYTF
NA | NA | TRBJ1-3 | TRBV5-8 | TGTGCCAGCAGAGTGATCCGCTCTGGAAACACCATATATTTT | CASRVIRSGNTIYF
NA | NA | TRBJ2-5 | TRBV7-9 | TGTGCCAGCAGCTACGGTCAAATTCAAGAGACCCAGTACTTC | CASSYGQIQETQYF
NA | NA | TRBJ2-7 | TRBV18 | TGTGCCAGCTCACCGAAACCTTCTCCGGGTCATACCCCCTACGAGCAGTACTTC | CASSPKPSPGHTPYEQYF
NA | NA | TRBJ2-7 | TRBV2 | TGTGCCAGCAGTGAATACGGGACCACCTACGAGCAGTACTTC | CASSEYGTTYEQYF
NA | NA | TRBJ1-5 | TRBV28 | TGTGCCAGCAGTTTAGGGGCCGGAAAAGGGGTGAGGCCCCAGCATTTT | CASSLGAGKGVRPQHF
TRBD2 | NA | TRBJ2-1 | TRBV15 | TGTGCCACCAGCAGAGTTAGGACTAGCGGGAGGGGCCCCTACAATGAGCAGTTCTTC | CATSRVRTSGRGPYNEQFF
TRBD1 | NA | TRBJ2-5 | TRBV9 | TGTGCCAGCAGCGACGGGACAGCACAAGAGACCCAGTACTTC | CASSDGTAQETQYF
NA | NA | TRBJ2-7 | TRBV28 | TGTGCCAGCAGTACCTGGGACGGTCGGGGAGAGCAGTACTTC | CASSTWDGRGEQYF
NA | NA | TRBJ1-2 | TRBV28 | TGTGCCACTCAACCGACGGACTATGGCTACACCTTC | CATQPTDYGYTF
TRBD2 | NA | TRBJ2-1 | TRBV18 | TGTGCCAGCTCACTAGGCGGGGGTTTCGATGAGCAGTTCTTC | CASSLGGGFDEQFF
NA | NA | TRBJ2-1 | TRBV19 | TGTGCCAGTAGTATAGAAAGTCCAGGAAGATACGACAATGAGCAGTTCTTC | CASSIESPGRYDNEQFF
NA | NA | TRBJ2-1 | TRBV29-1 | TGCAGCGTTGAAGGACTCGGCGCAGAGGGCTCCTACAATGAGCAGTTCTTC | CSVEGLGAEGSYNEQFF
NA | NA | TRBJ1-5 | TRBV15 | TGTGCCACCAGCAGAACAGCAGGGTCGGGTCAGCCCCAGCATTTT | CATSRTAGSGQPQHF
TRBD2 | NA | TRBJ2-1 | TRBV7-9 | TGTGCCAGCAGGAGAAATAGCGGGAGTGGGAATGAGCAGTTCTTC | CASRRNSGSGNEQFF
TRBD1 | NA | TRBJ1-6 | TRBV7-2 | TGTGCCAGCAGCGGGGGGACAGGGGGGAGTTCACCCCTCCACTTT | CASSGGTGGSSPLHF
TRBD2 | NA | TRBJ2-3 | TRBV28 | TGTGCCAGCAGTTTATGGGGGACTAGCGGGAGAGAGAGTGCAGATACGCAGTATTTT | CASSLWGTSGRESADTQYF
TRBD2 | NA | TRBJ2-2 | TRBV3-1/TRBV3-2 | TGTGCCAGCAGCCGCGGACTAGCGGGACCCACCGGGGAGCTGTTTTTT | CASSRGLAGPTGELFF
TRBD2 | NA | TRBJ2-1 | TRBV4-2 | TGTGCCAGCAGCCAGACTAGCGGGACAGGATCAAACAATGAGCAGTTCTTC | CASSQTSGTGSNNEQFF
NA | few | TRBJ1-5 | TRBV19 | TGTGCCAGTATGGGGCATAATAGCAATCAGCCCCAGCATTTT | CASMGHNSNQPQHF
NA | NA | TRBJ1-6 | TRBV2 | TGTGCCAGCAGATCCCCCGGGGGGGGGAGTTCACCCCTCCACTTT | CASRSPGGGSSPLHF
TRBD1 | NA | TRBJ2-4 | TRBV6-5 | TGTGCCAGCAGCCTCGGGGACAGCCTCAAAAACATTCAGTACTTC | CASSLGDSLKNIQYF
NA | NA | TRBJ1-1 | TRBV10-2 | TGCGCCAGCAGTGAGTCCGGGGGTCCAGCGAACACTGAAGCTTTCTTT | CASSESGGPANTEAFF
NA | few | TRBJ2-7 | TRBV27 | TGTGCCAGCCGCGACTTTTCACTAAACGAGCAGTACTTC | CASRDFSLNEQYF
NA | NA | TRBJ1-2 | TRBV10-3 | TGTGCCATCAGAGAACCGTCGGGGAGAGAGGGCTACACCTTC | CAIREPSGREGYTF
TRBD2 | NA | TRBJ2-7 | TRBV2 | TGTGCCAGCGCTAGCGGGAGGACCTACGAGCAGTACTTC | CASASGRTYEQYF
TRBD1 | NA | TRBJ1-5 | TRBV28 | TGTGCCAGCAGTTTGGGGGACAGGGCGGGACAGCCCCAGCATTTT | CASSLGDRAGQPQHF
NA | NA | TRBJ1-6 | TRBV4-3 | TGCGCCAGCAGCCAAGACAATCAGGGATTTAATTCACCCCTCCACTTT | CASSQDNQGFNSPLHF
NA | once | TRBJ2-5 | TRBV18 | TGTGCCAGCTCACCACAACAGGCTCAAGAGACCCAGTACTTC | CASSPQQAQETQYF
NA | NA | TRBJ2-3 | TRBV28 | TGTGCCAGCAGTTGGGGGGGGACACACACAGATACGCAGTATTTT | CASSWGGTHTDTQYF
NA | NA | TRBJ1-4 | TRBV2 | TGTGCCAGCAAGCGGGGGAATGAAAAACTGTTTTTT | CASKRGNEKLFF
NA | NA | TRBJ2-5 | TRBV9 | TGTGCCAGCAGCGTAGAGGCTAGTAAAGAGACCCAGTACTTC | CASSVEASKETQYF
NA | few | TRBJ1-5 | TRBV6-2/TRBV6-3 | TGTGCCAGCAGCCCCCCGGACAAGGGCAATCAGCCCCAGCATTTT | CASSPPDKGNQPQHF
NA | once | TRBJ2-1 | TRBV5-5 | TGTGCCAGCAGCCGTGGACGTGATGAGCAGTTCTTC | CASSRGRDEQFF
NA | NA | TRBJ2-2 | TRBV5-1 | TGCGCCAGCAGCTTGACTAGCACCGGGGAGCTGTTTTTT | CASSLTSTGELFF